The 20 T cell receptor beta chains in this list originate from one sample, sequenced in a study of T cells after yellow fever vaccination. Each CDR3 protein gets one entry after TCRdb re-called the 5' RACE reads with MiXCR. The sample lists some 320,000 distinct CDR3 sequences; 3.5% to 4.5% were seen once. Sequences were derived from PBMCs, sampled 15 days after the yellow fever booster vaccination. All receptors come from a man younger than 35 who received the YFV17D yellow fever vaccine.

The V call is TRBV18, the J call TRBJ2-7; maybe TRBD2 (6 bases). V was pared by 4 bases and J by 4 bases, with 11 bases between. This CDR3 is 13 amino acids long. Per the germline V gene, CDR1 is KGHSH and CDR2 is LQKENI. The CDR3 region has the DNA TGTGCCAGCTCACGCCCCGGAGGGTACGAGCAGTACGTC. This sequence encodes CASSRPGGYEQYV.

V gene TRBV7-9 combines with J gene TRBJ2-1; either TRBD1 or TRBD2 may supply D (5 bases each). The CDR3 loop spans 15 amino acids. Trimming removed 5 bases at V and 4 bases at J, with 15 bases between. CDR1 and CDR2 from the germline V gene are SEHNR and FQNEAQ (reference sequence). The DNA for the CDR3 is TGTGCCAGCAGCCACCGGGACCGACCTTACAATGAGCAGTTCTTC. Its protein is CASSHRDRPYNEQFF.

The CDR3 DNA reads as TGTGCCAGCAGCCAATGGGGGATTAACACTGAAGCTTTCTTT. Protein product: CASSQWGINTEAFF. The chain is built from TRBV14 and TRBJ1-1, with D possibly being TRBD1 (5 bases). The germline V and J ends were trimmed by 2 bases and 2 bases, with 9 bases remaining between them. Germline V lookup: CDR1 SGHDN, CDR2 FVKESK. This CDR3 comprises 14 residues.

J is TRBJ2-5 and V is TRBV7-9, with D possibly matching TRBD1 (6 bases). With 7 bases removed from V and 2 bases from J, the gap between germline ends came to 23 bases. Per the germline V gene, CDR1 is SEHNR and CDR2 is FQNEAQ (reference sequence). The CDR3 extends over 17 amino acids. CDR3 sequence reads: CASTQDAYRAWQETQYF. CDR3 nucleotide sequence: TGTGCCAGCACCCAGGATGCCTACAGGGCTTGGCAAGAGACCCAGTACTTC.

This clonotype was recorded at least ten times. The gene calls are TRBV24-1 and TRBJ1-1; possibly TRBD1 for D (5 bases). The CDR3 contains 12 residues. From germline, CDR1 is KGHDR and CDR2 SFDVKD. Trimming pared 9 bases from V and 3 bases from J, leaving 10 bases between. The CDR3 DNA sequence: TGTGCCACCCTTAGACAGCACACTGAAGCTTTCTTT. This codes for CATLRQHTEAFF.

This clonotype was recorded at least ten times. The V call is TRBV18, the J call TRBJ2-1; 9 nucleotides align to TRBD1. The germline CDR1 and CDR2 sequences are KGHSH and LQKENI. The J segment lost 6 bases and the V segment lost 0 bases, leaving 6 bases of the junction unmatched. The CDR3 contains 16 residues. In DNA, the CDR3 is TGTGCCAGCTCACCACCGGGACAGGGAGGAGGCAATGAGCAGTTCTTC. This translates into CASSPPGQGGGNEQFF. Full variable domain (outside the CDR3, taken from reference TRBV18 and TRBJ2-1): NAGVMQNPRHLVRRRGQEARLRCSPMKGHSHVYWYRQLPEEGLKFMVYLQKENIIDESGMPKERFSAEFPKEGPSILRIQQVVRGDSAAYFCASSPPGQGGGNEQFFGPGTRLTVL.

The chain employs TRBV9 and TRBJ2-5, with 10 bases aligning to TRBD2. Germline V gene data show CDR1 as SGDLS and CDR2 as YYNGEE. This CDR3 has 16 residues. The trim removed 0 bases at V and 3 bases at J, leaving 5 bases unmatched. CDR3 region: CASSVAPSGGEETQYF. The CDR3 DNA is TGTGCCAGCAGCGTAGCCCCCAGCGGGGGGGAAGAGACCCAGTACTTC. Supplemented by reference TRBV9 and TRBJ2-5, the full variable domain reads DSGVTQTPKHLITATGQRVTLRCSPRSGDLSVYWYQQSLDQGLQFLIQYYNGEERAKGNILERFSAQQFPDLHSELNLSSLELGDSALYFCASSVAPSGGEETQYFGPGTRLLVL.

This rearrangement joins TRBV10-1 to TRBJ2-6, with unresolved D. The CDR3 spans 17 residues. The V end lost 8 bases, the J end lost 2 bases, and 19 bases lay between the germline ends. Germline loops: CDR1 WNHNN, CDR2 SYGVQD (reference sequence). The CDR3 is CASGTVRPNAGANVLTF. The CDR3 bases are TGCGCCAGCGGCACAGTACGCCCGAATGCTGGGGCCAACGTCCTGACTTTC.

This clonotype was recorded many times. The chain joins TRBV29-1 to TRBJ2-1; 13 bases match TRBD2. The CDR3 extends over 14 amino acids. Unmatched junction bases numbered 3, after V lost 6 bases and J lost 4 bases. The germline V gene encodes CDR1 SQVTM and CDR2 ANQGSEA. CDR3 in amino acids: CSVAGLAGYNEQFF. The DNA for the CDR3 is TGCAGCGTCGCGGGACTAGCGGGGTACAATGAGCAGTTCTTC.

This clonotype turned up a few times. The chain carries TRBV29-1 and TRBJ1-2, with a tentative D call TRBD1 (6 bases). CDR3 length: 11 residues. From germline, CDR1 is SQVTM and CDR2 ANQGSEA. Deletions cut 6 bases from V and 5 bases from J, with 10 bases between. The CDR3 DNA follows: TGCAGCGTACATACAGGGTATGGCTACACCTTC. This gives the protein CSVHTGYGYTF.

This clonotype was recorded at least ten times. The rearrangement links TRBV5-6 to TRBJ1-6; no clear D. CDR1 is SGHDT and CDR2 is YYEEEE in the germline V gene. The CDR3 has 15 amino acids. V dropped 0 bases and J dropped 3 bases, with 7 bases sitting between them. The CDR3 loop reads CASSLDGYYNSPLHF. The CDR3 region has the DNA TGTGCCAGCAGCTTGGACGGATACTATAATTCACCCCTCCACTTT.

This clonotype was counted between two and nine times. The chain is built from TRBV20-1 and TRBJ1-2, with TRBD1 as a possible D gene (5 bases). The CDR3 runs to 13 residues. V lost 0 bases, J lost 8 bases, and 13 bases lay in between. CDR1 and CDR2 (germline): DFQATT, SNEGSKA (reference sequence). The CDR3 spells CSAREDSQGGYTF. CDR3 bases: TGCAGTGCTAGAGAAGACAGTCAGGGCGGCTACACCTTC.

This clonotype was counted ten times or more. This sequence joins TRBV7-9 and TRBJ1-5; TRBD1 is a possible D gene (5 bases). Germline V lookup: CDR1 SEHNR, CDR2 FQNEAQ (reference sequence). The ends were cut back, 4 bases at V and 6 bases at J, with 7 bases in the middle. The CDR3 totals 12 residues. CDR3 DNA sequence: TGTGCCAGCAGCTCAGGGATTCAGCCCCAGCATTTT. Protein product: CASSSGIQPQHF.

The table lists this clonotype with a few counts. The CDR3: CASGNQRGPDTQYF. The CDR3 DNA is TGCGCCAGCGGCAATCAGAGGGGTCCGGATACGCAGTATTTT. The genes are TRBV5-1 and TRBJ2-3; D is tentatively TRBD1 or TRBD2 (5 bases each). The germline gives CDR1 SGHRS, CDR2 YFSETQ. Trimming removed 7 bases from V and 6 bases from J, with 18 bases in between. The CDR3 totals 14 residues.

This clonotype came up many times. The rearrangement uses TRBV5-1 and TRBJ2-7, with 11 bases that match TRBD1. Germline CDR1 is SGHRS and CDR2 is YFSETQ. This CDR3 contains 14 residues. The CDR3 loop reads CASSPGTGGYEQYV. In nucleotides, the CDR3 is TGTGCCAGCAGTCCCGGGACAGGGGGCTACGAGCAGTACGTC.

The rearrangement links TRBV6-6 to TRBJ1-6, with D hard to call. The germline V gene has CDR1 MNHNY and CDR2 SVGAGI (reference sequence). V was shortened by 0 bases and J by 16 bases, with 16 bases between the two germline ends. The CDR3 sequence is 14 residues long. The CDR3 here is CASSYSGHGSALHF. The CDR3 DNA is TGTGCCAGCAGTTACTCGGGCCACGGGTCAGCGCTCCACTTT.

This clonotype appeared many times. This chain connects TRBV5-1 to TRBJ2-3; no definite D call. The V gene lost 0 bases and the J gene lost 0 bases, with 8 bases spanning the gap. In germline, CDR1 is SGHRS, CDR2 YFSETQ. The CDR3 runs to 15 residues. The CDR3 here is CASSLVRPSTDTQYF. CDR3 DNA: TGCGCCAGCAGCTTGGTCAGACCTAGCACAGATACGCAGTATTTT.

This clonotype was detected many times. The chain carries TRBV18 and TRBJ1-1, with 10 bases fitting TRBD1. This CDR3 contains 15 residues. The germline V gene has CDR1 KGHSH and CDR2 LQKENI. Trimming removed 2 bases from V and 3 bases from J; junction bases left unmatched: 3. CDR3 nucleotide sequence: TGTGCCAGCTCACCAAGGGGGACAGGGGACACTGAAGCTTTCTTT. Its translation is CASSPRGTGDTEAFF.

There are many counts of this clonotype. The J gene is TRBJ1-6, the V gene TRBV27, with D perhaps matching TRBD1 (6 bases). This CDR3 comprises 14 residues. Germline values: CDR1 MNHEY, CDR2 SMNVEV (reference sequence). V gave up 3 bases and J gave up 10 bases, with 13 bases separating them. In DNA form, the CDR3 reads TGTGCCAGCAGTTTCCAGGGGCAGGGATCACCCCTCCACTTT. It encodes CASSFQGQGSPLHF.

At least ten counts were recorded for this clonotype. V and J are TRBV5-5 and TRBJ2-7; D not certain. Looked up from germline, CDR1 is SGHKS and CDR2 is YYEKEE (reference sequence). V gave up 0 bases and J gave up 5 bases, with 6 bases separating them. This CDR3 has 12 residues. CDR3 nucleotide sequence: TGTGCCAGCAGCTTGGACAGACACGAGCAGTACTTC. Amino acid sequence: CASSLDRHEQYF.